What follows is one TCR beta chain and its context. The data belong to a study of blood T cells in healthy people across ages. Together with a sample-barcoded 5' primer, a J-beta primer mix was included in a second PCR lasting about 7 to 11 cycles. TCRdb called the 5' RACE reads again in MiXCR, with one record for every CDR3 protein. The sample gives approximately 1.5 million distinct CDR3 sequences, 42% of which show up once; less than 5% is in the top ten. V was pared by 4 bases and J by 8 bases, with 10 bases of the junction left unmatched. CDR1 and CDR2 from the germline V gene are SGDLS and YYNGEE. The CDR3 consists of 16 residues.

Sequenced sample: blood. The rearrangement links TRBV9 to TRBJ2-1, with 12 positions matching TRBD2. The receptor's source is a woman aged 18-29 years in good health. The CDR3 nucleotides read TGTGCCAGCAGCCCGCGGACTAGCGGGGATTTTGATGAGCAGTTCTTC. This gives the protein CASSPRTSGDFDEQFF.